The 16 T cell receptor beta chains below come from one sample, sequenced in a study. TCRdb reprocessed the RT-PCR reads via MiXCR and lists one record per CDR3 protein. In the table there are about 680,000 distinct CDR3 sequences, more than 13% of which are singletons. The specimen sequenced was memory CD4+ T cells from blood. The source is a female donor in good health, serving as a healthy control.

The rearrangement uses TRBV12-3 or TRBV12-4 and TRBJ1-5, with a tentative D call TRBD1 (5 bases). The CDR3 totals 14 residues. Trimming stripped 6 bases from V and 7 bases from J, with 16 bases between. CDR3 residues: CASSPGTRGQPQHF. In nucleotides, the CDR3 is TGTGCCAGCAGCCCAGGGACTCGCGGGCAGCCCCAGCATTTT.

The chain uses TRBV12-3 or TRBV12-4 and TRBJ2-1; no clear D gene. This CDR3 comprises 16 residues. Trimming cost V 0 bases and J 0 bases, with 9 bases left between them. The CDR3 sequence: CASSLAAVSSYNEQFF. CDR3 sequence (DNA): TGTGCCAGCAGTTTAGCCGCAGTTAGCTCCTACAATGAGCAGTTCTTC.

The chain combines TRBV12-3 or TRBV12-4 with TRBJ1-3, with D tentatively TRBD1 (5 bases). The CDR3 extends over 17 amino acids. The V end was cut by 3 bases, the J end by 0 bases, with 15 bases between. The DNA for the CDR3 is TGTGCCAGCAGTTTTATGATTGGGGGGAGCTCTGGAAACACCATATATTTT. This encodes CASSFMIGGSSGNTIYF.

There are a few counts of this clonotype. The chain combines TRBV20-1 with TRBJ2-7; tentatively, D is TRBD1 or TRBD2 (7 bases each). The germline V gene has CDR1 DFQATT and CDR2 SNEGSKA (reference sequence). CDR3 size: 15 residues. The V gene lost 5 bases and the J gene lost 6 bases, with 23 bases spanning the gap. This CDR3 reads CSAPPGGAAKSEQYF. DNA for the CDR3: TGCAGTGCTCCACCAGGGGGGGCAGCCAAGAGCGAGCAGTACTTC.

This clonotype has at least ten counts. This chain joins TRBV3-1 and TRBJ1-6; no reliable D call. The CDR3 runs to 13 residues. Per the germline V gene, CDR1 is LGHDT and CDR2 is YNNKEL (reference sequence). With 3 bases removed from V and 8 bases from J, the gap between germline ends came to 8 bases. Here the CDR3 reads CASSHPGDSPLHF. CDR3 sequence (DNA): TGTGCCAGCAGCCACCCCGGTGATTCACCCCTCCACTTT.

This clonotype occurred a few times. CDR3 coding DNA: TGCGCCAGCAGCTTGGGGCAGGTTGGGGACGAGCAGTACTTC. Translating gives CASSLGQVGDEQYF. The chain couples TRBV5-1 to TRBJ2-7; D is ambiguous. V was shortened by 0 bases and J by 5 bases, with 12 bases between the two germline ends. The germline gives CDR1 SGHRS, CDR2 YFSETQ. This CDR3 region has 14 residues.

The chain links TRBV5-1 to TRBJ1-4, with D unclear. Trimming removed 8 bases at V and 8 bases at J, with 16 bases between. Looked up from germline, CDR1 is SGHRS and CDR2 is YFSETQ. The CDR3 has 13 amino acids. CDR3: CASRRGESEKLFF. The DNA for the CDR3 is TGCGCCAGTAGGCGTGGCGAGAGCGAAAAACTGTTTTTT.

This clonotype has only a few counts. This sequence joins TRBV28 and TRBJ2-2; 7 bases are shared with TRBD2. Germline V gene sequence: CDR1 MDHEN, CDR2 SYDVKM. This CDR3 is built from 16 residues. With V trimmed by 5 bases and J by 0 bases, 6 bases remained unmatched. CDR3 sequence reads: CASSTYGLANTGELFF. DNA of the CDR3: TGTGCCAGCAGTACTTACGGACTAGCGAACACCGGGGAGCTGTTTTTT.

This clonotype was counted a few times. V is TRBV7-2 and J is TRBJ2-7; TRBD2 matches at 11 bases. Germline V CDR1 and CDR2: SGHTA, FQGNSA. V lost 5 bases and J lost 1; bases outside the gene matches: 4. There are 15 residues in the CDR3. CDR3 protein: CASSLTSGTSYEQYF. In DNA form, the CDR3 reads TGTGCCAGCAGCCTGACTAGCGGGACATCCTACGAGCAGTACTTC.

On this clonotype: A much more abundant neighbour one base away suggests this may be a read error. This chain joins TRBV6-2 or TRBV6-3 and TRBJ1-4; D unclear. Germline V gene sequence: CDR1 MNHEY, CDR2 SVGEGT. Trimming pared 7 bases from V and 5 bases from J, leaving 11 bases between. The CDR3 runs 13 residues. CDR3 DNA: TGTGCCAGCACCTTCTTCGAAAATGAAAAACTGTTTTTT. Residues: CASTFFENEKLFF.

This clonotype has at least ten counts. The J gene is TRBJ1-5, the V gene TRBV20-1; weak D call: TRBD1 (5 bases). The CDR3 runs 15 residues. CDR1 is DFQATT, CDR2 SNEGSKA, per germline (reference sequence). The germline V and J ends were trimmed by 2 bases and 5 bases, with 16 bases remaining between them. Written as DNA, the CDR3 is TGCAGTGCTAGACAAGGTCAATCGGGGGATCAGCCCCAGCATTTT. Protein product: CSARQGQSGDQPQHF.

CDR3 coding DNA: TGCGCCAGCAGTGAGTTTGCCGAAACCGCCTACGAGCAGTACTTC. It yields the protein CASSEFAETAYEQYF. The rearrangement joins TRBV10-2 to TRBJ2-7; no clear D gene. The CDR3 contains 15 residues. Germline lookup yields CDR1 WSHSY and CDR2 SAAADI. V dropped 1 base and J dropped 2 bases, with 12 bases sitting between them.

This clonotype was recorded many times. The CDR3 loop reads CASANPANNEQFF. Here the CDR3 DNA reads TGTGCCAGCGCCAACCCGGCCAACAATGAGCAGTTCTTC. This chain joins TRBV5-4 and TRBJ2-1; D gene ambiguous. The germline V gene encodes CDR1 SGHNT and CDR2 YYREEE (reference sequence). V lost 7 bases and J lost 5, with 13 bases in between. The CDR3 runs 13 residues. The full variable domain, completed using reference TRBV5-4 and TRBJ2-1, is ETGVTQSPTHLIKTRGQQVTLRCSSQSGHNTVSWYQQALGQGPQFIFQYYREEENGRGNFPPRFSGLQFPNYSSELNVNALELDDSALYLCASANPANNEQFFGPGTRLTVL.

The sample holds a few counts of this clonotype. The V and J genes are TRBV7-9 and TRBJ2-1, with TRBD1 identical over 9 bases. Trimming cost V 5 bases and J 3 bases; bases outside gene matches: 5. The CDR3 covers 15 residues. Germline-derived CDR1 and CDR2 are SEHNR and FQNEAQ (reference sequence). CDR3 DNA sequence: TGTGCCAGCAGCAAGGGACAGGGCTTCTACAATGAGCAGTTCTTC. This encodes CASSKGQGFYNEQFF.

This clonotype turned up a few times. The V call is TRBV27, the J call TRBJ1-5; 9 bases are a match to TRBD1. Germline lookup yields CDR1 MNHEY and CDR2 SMNVEV (reference sequence). CDR3 size: 16 residues. Trimming removed 6 bases from V and 5 bases from J; junction bases left unmatched: 11. The CDR3 is CASRPRGQGYDQPQHF. The CDR3 nucleotides read TGTGCCAGCAGACCTCGAGGACAGGGGTACGATCAGCCCCAGCATTTT.

V gene TRBV7-3 combines with J gene TRBJ2-2; D remains unclear. The CDR3 totals 14 residues. V was clipped by 4 bases and J by 6 bases, with 12 bases between them. CDR1 and CDR2 (germline): SGHTA, FQGTGA. The CDR3 region has the DNA TGTGCCAGCAGCTCTTGGAGTGGTGCCGGGGAGCTGTTTTTT. Amino acid sequence: CASSSWSGAGELFF.